These 20 T cell receptor beta chains were all obtained from the same sample, sequenced in a study of blood T cells in healthy people across ages. Combining a sample-barcoded 5' primer with a J-beta primer mix, a second PCR ran for roughly 7 to 11 cycles. MiXCR, applied by TCRdb to the 5' RACE reads, yields one record per CDR3 protein. The data contain around 1,500,000 distinct CDR3 sequences, 28% of them singletons. The source material was blood. These receptors originate from a woman in her twenties or thirties in good health.

The chain joins TRBV5-1 to TRBJ2-4, with 8 positions matching TRBD1. The CDR3 consists of 17 residues. V shed 3 bases, J shed 0 bases, and the junction held 8 bases outside the gene matches. Germline V gene data show CDR1 as SGHRS and CDR2 as YFSETQ. CDR3 nucleotide sequence: TGCGCCAGCAGCTCCTCAGCACAGGGGGGAGCCAAAAACATTCAGTACTTC. As protein: CASSSSAQGGAKNIQYF.

V and J are TRBV5-5 and TRBJ2-3; no reliable D call. In germline, CDR1 is SGHKS, CDR2 YYEKEE (reference sequence). V lost 6 bases and J lost 5, with 10 bases in between. This CDR3 has 12 residues. CDR3 residues: CASTPVGDTQYF. The CDR3 coding sequence is TGTGCCAGCACCCCCGTGGGAGATACGCAGTATTTT.

This clonotype has a handful of counts. The chain carries TRBV11-2 and TRBJ1-6; a weak D match, TRBD1 (6 bases). Per the germline V gene, CDR1 is SGHAT and CDR2 is FQNNGV. V was pared by 3 bases and J by 8 bases, with 11 bases between. This CDR3 is 14 amino acids long. The CDR3 DNA follows: TGTGCCAGCAGCTTCTCGGGGGGCGATTCACCCCTCCACTTT. This codes for CASSFSGGDSPLHF.

This clonotype has at least ten counts. The chain is built from TRBV7-2 and TRBJ2-1, with 9 bases that match TRBD2. This CDR3 spans 15 amino acids. Germline CDR1 is SGHTA and CDR2 is FQGNSA. V trimming: 5 bases; J trimming: 5 bases; junction bases outside the gene matches: 7. CDR3 sequence reads: CASSLRGGGNNEQFF. The CDR3, as DNA: TGTGCCAGCAGCCTACGCGGGGGGGGTAACAATGAGCAGTTCTTC.

V gene TRBV6-1 combines with J gene TRBJ1-2, with D possibly TRBD1 on 6 matching bases. Germline V gives CDR1 MNHNS, CDR2 SASEGT. Trimming stripped 0 bases from V and 6 bases from J, with 8 bases between. This CDR3 spans 13 amino acids. CDR3 protein: CASSEAGADGYTF. Written as DNA, the CDR3 is TGTGCCAGCAGTGAAGCGGGGGCGGATGGCTACACCTTC.

This clonotype was seen more than once but under ten times. The chain joins TRBV20-1 to TRBJ1-2; 12 positions agree with TRBD1. Unmatched junction bases numbered 10, after V lost 6 bases and J lost 2 bases. The CDR3 is 16 amino acids. Germline V lookup: CDR1 DFQATT, CDR2 SNEGSKA (reference sequence). Here the CDR3 DNA reads TGCAGTGCAACCGGGACAGGGGGCCCATCGAACTATGGCTACACCTTC. Amino acid sequence: CSATGTGGPSNYGYTF.

This rearrangement joins TRBV7-9 to TRBJ2-1, with 10 bases identical to TRBD2. The junction had 13 bases not matched to a gene; V was cut back by 8 bases and J by 9 bases. CDR1 and CDR2 from the germline V gene are SEHNR and FQNEAQ (reference sequence). The CDR3 contains 15 residues. CDR3 coding DNA: TGTGCCAGCCAGATGGGACTAGCGTCGACGGGTGAGCAGTTCTTC. Translating gives CASQMGLASTGEQFF.

The table lists this clonotype with a few counts. The V gene is TRBV25-1, the J gene TRBJ2-1; 9 nucleotides align to TRBD2. This CDR3 has 11 residues. With V trimmed by 4 bases and J by 15 bases, 4 bases remained unmatched. Germline CDR1 is MGHDK and CDR2 is SYGVNS. CDR3 amino acids: CASSGGGAWFF. The CDR3 bases are TGTGCCAGCAGTGGCGGGGGGGCTTGGTTCTTC.

This clonotype has a handful of counts. The rearrangement joins TRBV5-1 to TRBJ2-3, with a weak D call TRBD2 (6 bases). Germline loops: CDR1 SGHRS, CDR2 YFSETQ. The CDR3 is made up of 15 amino acids. Trimming removed 1 base at V and 5 bases at J, with 14 bases between. The CDR3 bases are TGCGCCAGCAGCTTGTCGGCCGGGGGTAGAGATACGCAGTATTTT. Its translation is CASSLSAGGRDTQYF.

About this clonotype itself: Possible read error: a much larger clone is one base away. The chain joins TRBV27 to TRBJ2-1; 9 bases agree with TRBD2. CDR1 is MNHEY and CDR2 is SMNVEV in the germline V gene (reference sequence). The CDR3 has 16 residues. The J segment lost 10 bases and the V segment lost 0 bases, leaving 10 bases of the junction unmatched. The CDR3 coding sequence is TGTGCCAGCAGTTTATCCCCTAGCGGGGTTGGATACGAGCAGTTCTTC. Amino acid sequence: CASSLSPSGVGYEQFF.

This chain connects TRBV29-1 to TRBJ2-7; the D gene could be TRBD1 or TRBD2 (5 bases each). Germline V lookup: CDR1 SQVTM, CDR2 ANQGSEA. This CDR3 contains 13 residues. Trimming cost V 7 bases and J 3 bases, with 16 bases left between them. Written as DNA, the CDR3 is TGCAGCGCCGTGGGGGACGGATACTACGAGCAGTACTTC. Encoded protein: CSAVGDGYYEQYF.

This clonotype was observed many times. This chain connects TRBV7-9 to TRBJ2-1, with 13 nucleotides matching TRBD2. The CDR3 loop spans 14 amino acids. Germline V lookup: CDR1 SEHNR, CDR2 FQNEAQ (reference sequence). The V and J ends lost 6 bases and 9 bases, in that order; junction bases with no gene match: 5. Here the CDR3 DNA reads TGTGCCAGCAGTTGGACTAGCGGGGGCAGTGAGCAGTTCTTC. Its protein is CASSWTSGGSEQFF.

The chain couples TRBV29-1 to TRBJ2-1, with 10 bases identical to TRBD2. Per germline, CDR1 SQVTM and CDR2 ANQGSEA. V lost 1 base, J lost 4 bases, and 1 base stayed unmatched. The CDR3 loop spans 14 amino acids. The CDR3 reads CSVEGTSGYNEQFF. In DNA form, the CDR3 reads TGCAGCGTTGAAGGGACTAGCGGATACAATGAGCAGTTCTTC.

V and J are TRBV4-2 and TRBJ1-5; D remains unclear. Trimming cost V 3 bases and J 3 bases, with 18 bases left between them. CDR3 length: 17 amino acids. Germline V CDR1 and CDR2: LGHNA, YNFKEQ. The CDR3 DNA sequence: TGTGCCAGCAGCCATTCACGTATGAGGGCCTTCAATCAGCCCCAGCATTTT. It specifies CASSHSRMRAFNQPQHF.

This clonotype was recorded many times. The J gene is TRBJ2-7, the V gene TRBV2; D gene ambiguous. Germline CDR1 SNHLY, CDR2 FYNNEI. The germline V and J ends were trimmed by 6 bases and 7 bases, with 7 bases remaining between them. The CDR3 length is 10 residues. In nucleotides, the CDR3 is TGTGCCAGCAGCGGACGAGAGCAGTACTTC. Translated: CASSGREQYF.

This clonotype was detected only a few times. The rearrangement links TRBV15 to TRBJ2-5; D possibly corresponds to TRBD1 (5 bases). Germline CDR1 LNHNV, CDR2 YYDKDF (reference sequence). This CDR3 contains 15 residues. Trimming stripped 0 bases from V and 1 base from J, with 9 bases between. DNA of the CDR3: TGTGCCACCAGCAGAGATCAGACAGCCCAAGAGACCCAGTACTTC. Translating gives CATSRDQTAQETQYF.

This clonotype has at least ten counts. V is TRBV7-9 and J is TRBJ2-1; possible D gene TRBD1, 6 bases. Trimming removed 0 bases at V and 9 bases at J, with 18 bases between. Germline-derived CDR1 and CDR2 are SEHNR and FQNEAQ (reference sequence). This CDR3 has 16 amino acids. The CDR3 reads CASSLADWRQDSEQFF. As DNA, the CDR3 is TGTGCCAGCAGCTTAGCTGATTGGAGACAGGACAGTGAGCAGTTCTTC.

This clonotype was seen only a few times. The V call is TRBV5-6, the J call TRBJ2-3; the match to TRBD1 covers 8 bases. The germline gives CDR1 SGHDT, CDR2 YYEEEE. J lost 2 bases, V lost 2 bases, and 7 bases had no gene match. This CDR3 comprises 16 residues. As DNA, the CDR3 is TGTGCCAGCAGCTTCCCCACAGGGGGTTTCACAGATACGCAGTATTTT. It encodes CASSFPTGGFTDTQYF.

This clonotype was picked up a small number of times. The chain links TRBV7-2 to TRBJ2-1; no clear D. CDR1 is SGHTA and CDR2 is FQGNSA in the germline V gene. CDR3 length: 13 residues. V was trimmed by 6 bases and J by 8 bases, leaving 14 bases between them. CDR3 sequence reads: CASSPNPRHEQFF. As DNA, the CDR3 is TGTGCCAGCAGTCCTAACCCCCGACATGAGCAGTTCTTC.

This clonotype was observed a few times. The chain couples TRBV29-1 to TRBJ2-3; tentative D call: TRBD1 (5 bases). This CDR3 region has 14 residues. Germline assignment: CDR1 SQVTM and CDR2 ANQGSEA. The chain's CDR3 is CTILRTRGTDTQYF. DNA of the CDR3: TGCACCATTCTACGGACCAGGGGCACAGATACGCAGTATTTT.